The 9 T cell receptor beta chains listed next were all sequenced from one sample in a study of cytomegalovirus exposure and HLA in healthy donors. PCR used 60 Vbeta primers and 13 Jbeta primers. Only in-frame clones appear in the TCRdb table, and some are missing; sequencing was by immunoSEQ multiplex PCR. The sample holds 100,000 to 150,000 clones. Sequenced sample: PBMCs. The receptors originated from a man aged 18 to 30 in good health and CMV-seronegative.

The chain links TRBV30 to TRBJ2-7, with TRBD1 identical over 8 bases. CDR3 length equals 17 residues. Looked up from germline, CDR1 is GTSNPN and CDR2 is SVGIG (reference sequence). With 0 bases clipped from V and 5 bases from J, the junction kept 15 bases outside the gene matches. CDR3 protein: CAWSVTFGGLTGDEQYF. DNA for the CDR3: TGTGCCTGGAGTGTAACATTTGGAGGGCTGACAGGGGACGAGCAGTACTTC.

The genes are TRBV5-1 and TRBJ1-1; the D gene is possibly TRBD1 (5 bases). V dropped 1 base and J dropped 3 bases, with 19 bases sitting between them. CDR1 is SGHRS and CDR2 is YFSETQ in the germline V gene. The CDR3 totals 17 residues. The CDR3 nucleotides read TGCGCCAGCAGCTTGTATGGGGCCTCCGAAGGGGACACTGAAGCTTTCTTT. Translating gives CASSLYGASEGDTEAFF.

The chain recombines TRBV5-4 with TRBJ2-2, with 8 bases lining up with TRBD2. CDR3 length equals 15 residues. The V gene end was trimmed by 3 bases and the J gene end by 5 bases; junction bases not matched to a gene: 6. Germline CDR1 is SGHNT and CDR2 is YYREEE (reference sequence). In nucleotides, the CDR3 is TGTGCCAGCAGCTCCCCGACTAGCGCAACCGGGGAGCTGTTTTTT. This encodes CASSSPTSATGELFF.

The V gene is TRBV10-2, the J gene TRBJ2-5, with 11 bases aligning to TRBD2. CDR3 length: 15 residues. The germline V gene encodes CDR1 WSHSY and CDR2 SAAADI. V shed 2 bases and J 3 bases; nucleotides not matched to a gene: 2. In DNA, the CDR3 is TGCGCCAGCAGTGAGATAGCGGGGGGGAAAGAGACCCAGTACTTC. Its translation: CASSEIAGGKETQYF.

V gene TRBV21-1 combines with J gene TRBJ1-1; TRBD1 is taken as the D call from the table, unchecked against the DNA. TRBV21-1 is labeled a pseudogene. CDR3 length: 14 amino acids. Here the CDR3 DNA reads TGTGCCAGCAGCAAAGACAGGGTGAGCACTGAAGCTTTCTTT. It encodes CASSKDRVSTEAFF.

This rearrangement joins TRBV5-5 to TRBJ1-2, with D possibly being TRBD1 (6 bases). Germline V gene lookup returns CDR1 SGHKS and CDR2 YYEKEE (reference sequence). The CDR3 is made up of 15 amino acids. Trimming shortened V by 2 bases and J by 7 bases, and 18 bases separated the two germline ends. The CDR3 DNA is TGTGCCAGCAGCTTTTTTGGGGGCAGGGGTGTTGGCTACACCTTC. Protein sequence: CASSFFGGRGVGYTF.

Here the CDR3 reads CSARAGGSYEQYF. The CDR3 coding sequence is TGCAGCGCCCGTGCAGGAGGCTCCTACGAGCAGTACTTC. The chain employs TRBV29-1 and TRBJ2-7; D is perhaps TRBD2 (5 bases). V was clipped by 7 bases and J by 0 bases, with 13 bases between them. Germline-derived CDR1 and CDR2 are SQVTM and ANQGSEA. The CDR3 is made up of 13 amino acids.

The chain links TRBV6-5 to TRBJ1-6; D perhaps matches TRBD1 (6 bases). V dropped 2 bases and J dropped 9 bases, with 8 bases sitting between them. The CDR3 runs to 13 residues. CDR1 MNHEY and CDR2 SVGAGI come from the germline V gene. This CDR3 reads CASSYLRGSPLHF. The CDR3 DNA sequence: TGTGCCAGCAGTTACCTCAGGGGTTCACCCCTCCACTTT.

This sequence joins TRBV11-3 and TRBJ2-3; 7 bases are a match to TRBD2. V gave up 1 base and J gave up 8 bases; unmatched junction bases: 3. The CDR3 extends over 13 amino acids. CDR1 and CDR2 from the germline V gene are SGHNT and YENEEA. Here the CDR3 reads CASSLGGGGTQYF. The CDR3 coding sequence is TGTGCCAGCAGCTTAGGGGGGGGAGGTACGCAGTATTTT.